This T cell receptor (beta chain) was retrieved from a study of beta chain features in type 1 diabetes (dated by TCRdb to the late 2010s). Regarding the study in general: No differences in mean age, gender distribution, total cell number or subset yield were found between patients and healthy donors. Across all samples, some 110,000,000 sorted cells were examined, and cell number per subset correlated strongly with RNA yield. In the study, TCRB repertoires of sorted circulating CD4+ T cell subsets from recently diagnosed type 1 diabetes patients were compared with those of matched healthy donors. Regulatory and stem cell-like memory subsets were isolated from only 8 patients and about 8 healthy donors, whereas naive and central memory subsets came from all 28 donors.

This clone came up a few times. Its target antigen remains unknown. Base qualities are not recorded, but no much larger clone differs from it by a single base. The identical CDR3 is also encoded by other nucleotide sequences in the sample. A single peripheral blood draw of about 116 mL on average was collected from each donor into heparinised tubes. Naive, central memory, regulatory and stem cell-like memory CD4+ T cells were sorted on a BD FACSAria II using a panel including CD45RO, CCR7, CD25, CD127, CD95 and CD27. A purity above 98% was achieved for all sorted populations. PBMCs were isolated right away by Lymphoprep density gradient centrifugation and were stained directly, without culture. So that batch effects would be minimized, each experiment stained and sorted samples in pairs, pairing one healthy donor with one patient. The entire isolated RNA was reverse transcribed using the High Capacity cDNA Reverse Transcription Kit, and thus expressed TCRB transcripts were sequenced. Deep immunoSEQ sequencing was applied to naive, central memory and regulatory T cell samples, giving an average of around 4 million total reads per sample. After sorted cells were lysed in RLT buffer, RNA was extracted with DNase-treated RNeasy Micro or Mini kits, with the choice depending on cell number. To prevent cross-contamination, each cell subset was processed individually, whereas patient and healthy donor samples were processed jointly. The immunoSEQ multiplex PCR was used to amplify TCRB sequences from cDNA, generating 87-bp fragments that spanned the CDR3 region. The amplicons were sequenced using the Illumina HiSeq platform. Concerning the study's data processing: Synthetic template baselines were used to correct PCR bias computationally, reads within Hamming distance 2 were collapsed, and singletons that could not be merged were discarded. Reads were aligned against IMGT so that V, D and J genes, CDR3 length and insertions or deletions at six rearrangement sites could be assigned. Within each subset, clonotype counts were normalized to the number of sorted cells before true diversity and Gini coefficients were calculated with the tcR R package. The overlap coefficient, calculated on TCRB nucleotide sequences, was used to quantify repertoire sharing. Out-of-frame TCRB sequences from naive cells were analyzed as a proxy for the pre-selection repertoire. TCRdb's version of the immuneACCESS table is confined to in-frame rearrangements and falls short of the full clone set. An unresolved V gene accounts for under half of the shortfall where checked; the remainder is of unknown origin. Clone size and the V and J calls come from that table; the DNA yielded D and trimming. This sample is represented by approximately 380,000 clones; approximately 16% of them were singletons. The top ten hold about 0.019% of the sample.

Trimming at the junction amounts to 0 bases on V and 2 bases on J, and the germline ends lie 9 bases apart. The germline V gene encodes CDR1 SGHDT and CDR2 YYEEEE. The CDR3 measures 15 amino acids from cysteine to phenylalanine. The kept DNA is CDR3 alone, 45 bases in frame from the first base. The paper as a whole reports these results and caveats: A moderate but significant shortening of TCRB CDR3 length was observed in type 1 diabetes patients in all four CD4+ subsets. PCR might favor shorter templates, but patient and control samples were amplified and corrected together, so any skew would affect both groups equally. Naive, central memory and regulatory TCRB repertoires appeared to be more alike among patients than among healthy donors. Fewer insertions and more nucleotide deletions at VDJ recombination sites were observed in patients with type 1 diabetes, implying thymic rearrangement abnormalities. Because cDNA was sequenced instead of genomic DNA, activated cells with high expression could be over-represented, although the groups did not differ in activation or CD3 levels. Only small numbers of individuals were included in the HLA sub-analyses, which left unresolved whether HLA type had any influence on TCRB rearrangement.

The sequence came from a woman aged 18-35 years in good health. The sequencing input was naive CD4+ T cells from blood. The meaning of the sample's cell subset or site label: true naive CD4+ T cells. The chain uses TRBV5-6 and TRBJ1-5; 5 matching bases give a weak D call of TRBD1. The DNA is TGTGCCAGCAGCTTGGGCGACAGAGGCAATCAGCCCCAGCATTTT. Translated, it reads CASSLGDRGNQPQHF.